One and the same sample provided the 9 T cell receptor beta chains below, sequenced in a study of T cells in tuberculosis. Profiling relied on immunoSEQ multiplex PCR, and the TCRdb table lists in-frame clones only, not all of them. This sample has 25,000 to 35,000 clones, with approximately 90% found just once. Sequenced input: PBMCs. These receptors originate from a donor aged 10-29 years with latent tuberculosis or without tuberculosis infection. Some clones in this sample may be carry-over from other donors' samples.

This clone appeared once. The CDR3 coding sequence is TGTGCCAGCAGTCCACAGACCGGGGGAGGCAATCAGCCCCAGCATTTT. This encodes CASSPQTGGGNQPQHF. This chain uses TRBV27 with TRBJ1-5, with a possible D match to TRBD1 (5 bases). CDR3 length: 16 residues. With 5 bases removed from V and 2 bases from J, the gap between germline ends came to 16 bases. The germline gives CDR1 MNHEY, CDR2 SMNVEV (reference sequence).

The rearrangement joins TRBV28 to TRBJ2-7; 11 bases map to TRBD1. Per germline, CDR1 MDHEN and CDR2 SYDVKM. CDR3 length equals 16 residues. V shed 5 bases and J 4 bases; nucleotides not matched to a gene: 10. This chain's CDR3 is CASSPGQGALRYEQYF. The CDR3 nucleotides read TGTGCCAGCAGTCCCGGACAGGGGGCCTTAAGATACGAGCAGTACTTC.

The chain recombines TRBV5-1 with TRBJ2-6; D is possibly TRBD2 (5 bases). V lost 0 bases, J lost 0 bases, and 13 bases lay in between. The germline CDR1 and CDR2 sequences are SGHRS and YFSETQ. The CDR3 has 18 residues. CDR3 protein: CASSLGTGSFSGANVLTF. CDR3 coding DNA: TGCGCCAGCAGCTTGGGAACGGGGTCCTTCTCTGGGGCCAACGTCCTGACTTTC.

The V and J genes are TRBV5-4 and TRBJ2-7, with 8 bases fitting TRBD2. This CDR3 is built from 19 residues. Germline CDR1 is SGHNT and CDR2 is YYREEE (reference sequence). V was pared by 4 bases and J by 0 bases, with 18 bases of the junction left unmatched. The CDR3 DNA follows: TGTGCCAGCAGCGGGGGGCCTAGCGGGCCTATACTGAGCTCCTACGAGCAGTACTTC. Protein: CASSGGPSGPILSSYEQYF.

The V gene is TRBV7-8, the J gene TRBJ2-1; 8 bases fit TRBD2. Germline loops: CDR1 SGHVS, CDR2 FQNEAQ. The V and J ends lost 2 bases and 9 bases, in that order; junction bases with no gene match: 9. This CDR3 comprises 15 residues. CDR3 amino acids: CASSLNSAGVSEQFF. Written as DNA, the CDR3 is TGTGCCAGCAGCTTAAACTCAGCGGGAGTTAGTGAGCAGTTCTTC.

The J gene is TRBJ2-2, the V gene TRBV27; D is unclear. Trimming shortened V by 5 bases and J by 5 bases, and 6 bases separated the two germline ends. Germline V gene data show CDR1 as MNHEY and CDR2 as SMNVEV (reference sequence). This CDR3 is 12 amino acids long. The CDR3 here is CASSGQTGELFF. In DNA, the CDR3 is TGTGCCAGCAGTGGGCAGACCGGGGAGCTGTTTTTT.

The chain couples TRBV5-1 to TRBJ1-4; 7 bases are shared with TRBD1. The CDR3 consists of 14 residues. Trimming at V came to 4 bases and at J to 4 bases, leaving 4 bases not matched to a gene. Germline CDR1 reads SGHRS; CDR2 reads YFSETQ. CDR3 region: CASSVGQLNEKLFF. As DNA, the CDR3 is TGCGCCAGCAGCGTGGGACAGCTTAATGAAAAACTGTTTTTT.

A single count supports this clone. The rearrangement links TRBV30 to TRBJ2-7; 9 bases are a match to TRBD1. V shed 0 bases and J 3 bases; nucleotides not matched to a gene: 3. Per germline, CDR1 GTSNPN and CDR2 SVGIG (reference sequence). The CDR3 has 14 residues. CDR3 region: CAWSVGQGNYEQYF. As DNA, the CDR3 is TGTGCCTGGAGTGTAGGACAGGGGAACTACGAGCAGTACTTC.

The J gene is TRBJ1-2, the V gene TRBV28; maybe TRBD1 (5 bases). This CDR3 is 12 amino acids long. Germline V gene data show CDR1 as MDHEN and CDR2 as SYDVKM. V was cut by 5 bases and J by 8 bases, with 12 bases left in between. The CDR3 coding sequence is TGTGCCAGCAGTCAATACCCAGGGGGCTACACCTTC. Translating it yields CASSQYPGGYTF.